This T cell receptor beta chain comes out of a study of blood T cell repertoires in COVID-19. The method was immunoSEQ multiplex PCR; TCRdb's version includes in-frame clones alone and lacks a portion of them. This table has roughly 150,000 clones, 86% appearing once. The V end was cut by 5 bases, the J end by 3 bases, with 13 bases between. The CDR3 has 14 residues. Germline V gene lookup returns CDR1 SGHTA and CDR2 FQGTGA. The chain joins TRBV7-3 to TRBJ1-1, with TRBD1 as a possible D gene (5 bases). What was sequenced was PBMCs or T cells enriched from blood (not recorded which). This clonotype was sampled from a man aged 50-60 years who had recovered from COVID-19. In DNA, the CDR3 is TGTGCCAGCAGCCCTCGGTGGGGGGACACTGAAGCTTTCTTT. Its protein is CASSPRWGDTEAFF.